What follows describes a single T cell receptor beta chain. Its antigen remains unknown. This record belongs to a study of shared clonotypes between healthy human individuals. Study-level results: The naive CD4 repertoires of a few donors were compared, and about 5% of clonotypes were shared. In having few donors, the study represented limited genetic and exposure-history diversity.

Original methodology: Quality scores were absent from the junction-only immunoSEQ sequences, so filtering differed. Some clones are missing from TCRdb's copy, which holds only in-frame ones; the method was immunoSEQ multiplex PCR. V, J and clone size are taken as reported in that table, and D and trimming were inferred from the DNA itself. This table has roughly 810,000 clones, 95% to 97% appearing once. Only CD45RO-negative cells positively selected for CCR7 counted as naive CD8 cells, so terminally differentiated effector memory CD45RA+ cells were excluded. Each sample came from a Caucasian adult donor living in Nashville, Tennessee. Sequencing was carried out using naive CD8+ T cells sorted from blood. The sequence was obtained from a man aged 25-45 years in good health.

CDR3 in amino acids: CASSLRQGAGYTF. The CDR3 DNA is TGTGCCAGCAGTCTACGACAGGGAGCTGGCTACACCTTC. This chain connects TRBV6-5 to TRBJ1-2, with TRBD1 matching 7 bases. With V trimmed by 5 bases and J by 7 bases, 7 bases remained unmatched. The CDR3 consists of 13 residues. Germline-derived CDR1 and CDR2 are MNHEY and SVGAGI.